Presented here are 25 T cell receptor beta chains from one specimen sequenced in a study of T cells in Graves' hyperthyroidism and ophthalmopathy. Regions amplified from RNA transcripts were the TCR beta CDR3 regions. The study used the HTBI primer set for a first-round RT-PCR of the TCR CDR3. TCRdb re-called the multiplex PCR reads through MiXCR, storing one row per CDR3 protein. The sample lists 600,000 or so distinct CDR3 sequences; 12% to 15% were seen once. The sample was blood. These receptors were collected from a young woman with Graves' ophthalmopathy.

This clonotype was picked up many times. The CDR3 DNA follows: TGTGCCAGCAGTTACTCGGGAACAGTCTACGAGCAGTACTTC. Its translation: CASSYSGTVYEQYF. The chain has TRBV6-6 and TRBJ2-7, with unresolved D. The germline V gene has CDR1 MNHNY and CDR2 SVGAGI (reference sequence). This CDR3 has 14 residues. V was pared by 0 bases and J by 3 bases, with 9 bases between.

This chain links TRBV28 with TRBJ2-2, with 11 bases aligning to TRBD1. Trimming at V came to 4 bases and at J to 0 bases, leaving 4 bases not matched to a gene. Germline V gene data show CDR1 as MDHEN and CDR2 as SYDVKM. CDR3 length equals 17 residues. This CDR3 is CASSSPGQGANTGELFF. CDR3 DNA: TGTGCCAGCAGTTCCCCGGGACAGGGGGCGAACACCGGGGAGCTGTTTTTT.

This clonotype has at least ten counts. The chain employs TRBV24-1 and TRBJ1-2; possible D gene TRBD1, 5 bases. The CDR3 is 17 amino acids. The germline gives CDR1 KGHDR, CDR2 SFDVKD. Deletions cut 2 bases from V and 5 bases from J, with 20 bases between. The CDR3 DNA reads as TGTGCCACCAGTGATTCCTTCGGATGGGGCGCATCTTATGGCTACACCTTC. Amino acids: CATSDSFGWGASYGYTF.

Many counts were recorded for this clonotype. In DNA, the CDR3 is TGTGCCAGCAGTAATAGCGGGAGGGGCAATGAGCAGTTCTTC. Its protein product is CASSNSGRGNEQFF. The rearrangement uses TRBV12-3 or TRBV12-4 and TRBJ2-1, with 11 positions matching TRBD2. The CDR3 has 14 residues. Trimming removed 5 bases from V and 6 bases from J; junction bases left unmatched: 3.

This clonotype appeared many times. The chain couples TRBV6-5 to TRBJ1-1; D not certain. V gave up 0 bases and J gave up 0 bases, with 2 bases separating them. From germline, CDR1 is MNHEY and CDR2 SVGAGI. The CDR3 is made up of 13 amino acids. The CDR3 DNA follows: TGTGCCAGCAGTTACTCGGTGAACACTGAAGCTTTCTTT. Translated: CASSYSVNTEAFF.

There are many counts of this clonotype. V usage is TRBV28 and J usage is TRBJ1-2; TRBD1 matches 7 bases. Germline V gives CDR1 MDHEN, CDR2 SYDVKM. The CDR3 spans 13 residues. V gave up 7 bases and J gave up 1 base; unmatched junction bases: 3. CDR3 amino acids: CASMDRSNYGYTF. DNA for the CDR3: TGTGCCAGCATGGACAGGAGTAACTATGGCTACACCTTC.

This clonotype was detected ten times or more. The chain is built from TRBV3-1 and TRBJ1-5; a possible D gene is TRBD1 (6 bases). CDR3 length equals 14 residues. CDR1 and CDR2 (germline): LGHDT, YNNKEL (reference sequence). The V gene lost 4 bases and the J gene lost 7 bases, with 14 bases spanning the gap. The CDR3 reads CASSPHGGRQPQHF. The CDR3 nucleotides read TGTGCCAGCAGCCCCCATGGGGGCCGACAGCCCCAGCATTTT.

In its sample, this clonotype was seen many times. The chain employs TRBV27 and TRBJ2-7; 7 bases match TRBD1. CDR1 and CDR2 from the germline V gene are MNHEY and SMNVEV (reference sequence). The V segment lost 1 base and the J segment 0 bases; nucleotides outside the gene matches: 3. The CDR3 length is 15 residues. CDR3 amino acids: CASSLYRGSSYEQYF. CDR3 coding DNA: TGTGCCAGCAGTTTATACAGGGGCAGCTCCTACGAGCAGTACTTC.

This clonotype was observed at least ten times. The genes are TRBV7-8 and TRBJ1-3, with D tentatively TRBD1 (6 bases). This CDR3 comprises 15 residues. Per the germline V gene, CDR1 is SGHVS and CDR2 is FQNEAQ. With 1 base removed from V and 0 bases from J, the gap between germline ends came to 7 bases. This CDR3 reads CASSLVGGSGNTIYF. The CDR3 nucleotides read TGTGCCAGCAGCTTAGTAGGGGGCTCTGGAAACACCATATATTTT.

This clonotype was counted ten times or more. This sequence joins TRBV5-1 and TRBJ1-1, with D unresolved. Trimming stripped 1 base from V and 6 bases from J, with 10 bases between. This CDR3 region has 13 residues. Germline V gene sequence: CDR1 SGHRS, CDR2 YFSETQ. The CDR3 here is CASSLPAGAEAFF. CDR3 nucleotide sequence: TGCGCCAGCAGCTTGCCCGCCGGGGCTGAAGCTTTCTTT.

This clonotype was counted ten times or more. This CDR3 is CSPRERGPDTQYF. CDR3 coding DNA: TGCAGTCCACGGGAGAGGGGTCCAGATACGCAGTATTTT. This chain connects TRBV20-1 to TRBJ2-3, with D possibly matching TRBD2 (6 bases). The germline V and J ends were trimmed by 8 bases and 4 bases, with 16 bases remaining between them. From germline, CDR1 is DFQATT and CDR2 SNEGSKA (reference sequence). The CDR3 is 13 amino acids.

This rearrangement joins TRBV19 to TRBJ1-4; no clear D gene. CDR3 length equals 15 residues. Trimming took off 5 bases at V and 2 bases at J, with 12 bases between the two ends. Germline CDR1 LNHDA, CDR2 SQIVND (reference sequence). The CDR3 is CASSGQVPTNEKLFF. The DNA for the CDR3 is TGTGCCAGTAGTGGGCAGGTTCCCACTAATGAAAAACTGTTTTTT.

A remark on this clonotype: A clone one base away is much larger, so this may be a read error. In DNA, the CDR3 is TGTGCCAGCAGCCTCGGGACTATCCCACAAGAGACCCAGTACTTC. Translated: CASSLGTIPQETQYF. The chain is built from TRBV7-2 and TRBJ2-5; 7 bases match TRBD2. The germline gives CDR1 SGHTA, CDR2 FQGNSA. The V and J ends lost 5 bases and 2 bases, in that order; junction bases with no gene match: 8. This CDR3 has 15 amino acids.

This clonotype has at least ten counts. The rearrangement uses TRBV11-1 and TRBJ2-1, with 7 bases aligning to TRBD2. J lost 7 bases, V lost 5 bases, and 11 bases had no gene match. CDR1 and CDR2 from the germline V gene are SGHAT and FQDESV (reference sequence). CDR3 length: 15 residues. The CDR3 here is CASSGSAGARNEQFF. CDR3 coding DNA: TGTGCCAGCAGCGGCTCGGCGGGAGCACGAAATGAGCAGTTCTTC.

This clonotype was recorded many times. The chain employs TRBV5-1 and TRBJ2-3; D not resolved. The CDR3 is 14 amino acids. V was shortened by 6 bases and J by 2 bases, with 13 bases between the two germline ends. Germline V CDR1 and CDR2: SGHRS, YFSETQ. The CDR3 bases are TGCGCCAGCACCAGGAGCGATTCCACAGATACGCAGTATTTT. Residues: CASTRSDSTDTQYF.

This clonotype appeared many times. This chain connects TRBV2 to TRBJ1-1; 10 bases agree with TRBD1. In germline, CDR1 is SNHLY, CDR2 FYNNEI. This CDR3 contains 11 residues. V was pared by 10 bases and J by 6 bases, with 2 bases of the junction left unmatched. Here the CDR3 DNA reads TGTGCCACCGACAGGGGGCCTGAAGCTTTCTTT. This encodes CATDRGPEAFF. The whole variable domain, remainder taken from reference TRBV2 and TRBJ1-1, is EPEVTQTPSHQVTQMGQEVILRCVPISNHLYFYWYRQILGQKVEFLVSFYNNEISEKSEIFDDQFSVERPDGSNFTLKIRSTKLEDSAMYFCATDRGPEAFFGQGTRLTVV.

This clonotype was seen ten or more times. Here the CDR3 reads CASRAVQESNEKLFF. The DNA of the CDR3 is TGTGCCAGCAGGGCCGTACAGGAGTCTAATGAAAAACTGTTTTTT. V and J are TRBV2 and TRBJ1-4; a possible D gene is TRBD1 (5 bases). Germline V gives CDR1 SNHLY, CDR2 FYNNEI. The CDR3 runs to 15 residues. The ends were cut back, 6 bases at V and 3 bases at J, with 14 bases in the middle.

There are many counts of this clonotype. In DNA form, the CDR3 reads TGTGCCAGCACCTCGCTGACAGTGTACCAAGAGACCCAGTACTTC. Encoded protein: CASTSLTVYQETQYF. The rearrangement links TRBV7-2 to TRBJ2-5; possibly TRBD1 for D (5 bases). CDR3 length: 15 residues. Trimming took 7 bases from V and 0 from J, leaving 15 bases between them. Germline V CDR1 and CDR2: SGHTA, FQGNSA.

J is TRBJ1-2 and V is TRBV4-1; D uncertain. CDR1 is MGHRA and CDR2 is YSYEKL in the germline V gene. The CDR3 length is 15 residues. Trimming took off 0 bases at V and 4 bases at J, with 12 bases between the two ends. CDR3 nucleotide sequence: TGCGCCAGCAGCCAAGAATCAGCCTTTACCTATGGCTACACCTTC. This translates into CASSQESAFTYGYTF.

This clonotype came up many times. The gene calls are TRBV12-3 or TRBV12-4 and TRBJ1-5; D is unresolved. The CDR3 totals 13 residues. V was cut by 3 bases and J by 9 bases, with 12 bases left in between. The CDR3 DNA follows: TGTGCCAGCAGTTTCGCCTCAGCAGGGCCCCAGCATTTT. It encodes CASSFASAGPQHF.

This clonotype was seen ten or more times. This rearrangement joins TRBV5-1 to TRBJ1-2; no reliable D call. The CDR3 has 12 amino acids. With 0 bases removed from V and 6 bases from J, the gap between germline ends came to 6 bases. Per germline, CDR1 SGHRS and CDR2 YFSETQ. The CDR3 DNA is TGCGCCAGCAGCTTGGGGTTGGATGGCTACACCTTC. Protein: CASSLGLDGYTF.

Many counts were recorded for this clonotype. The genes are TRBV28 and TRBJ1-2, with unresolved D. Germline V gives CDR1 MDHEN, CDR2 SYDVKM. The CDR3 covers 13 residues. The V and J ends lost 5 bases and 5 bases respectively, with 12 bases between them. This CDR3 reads CASSPKFTYGYTF. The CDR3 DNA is TGTGCCAGCAGTCCGAAATTTACTTATGGCTACACCTTC.

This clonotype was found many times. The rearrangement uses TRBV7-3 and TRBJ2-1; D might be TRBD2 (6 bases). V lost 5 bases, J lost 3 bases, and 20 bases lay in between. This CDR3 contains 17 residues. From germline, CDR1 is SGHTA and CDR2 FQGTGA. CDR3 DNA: TGTGCCAGCAGCCGGGCGGGGTTGGGAGTCTTCTACAATGAGCAGTTCTTC. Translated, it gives CASSRAGLGVFYNEQFF.

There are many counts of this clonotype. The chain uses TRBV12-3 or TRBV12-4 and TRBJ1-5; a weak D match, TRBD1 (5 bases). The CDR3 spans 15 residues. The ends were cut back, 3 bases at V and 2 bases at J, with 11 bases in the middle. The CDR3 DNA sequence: TGTGCCAGCAGTTTTCCAGGGATGGGCAATCAGCCCCAGCATTTT. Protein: CASSFPGMGNQPQHF.

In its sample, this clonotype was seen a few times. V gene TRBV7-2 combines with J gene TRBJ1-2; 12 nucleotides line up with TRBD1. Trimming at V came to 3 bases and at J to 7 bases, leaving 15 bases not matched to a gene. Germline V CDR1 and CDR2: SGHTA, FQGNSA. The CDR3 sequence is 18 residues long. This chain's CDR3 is CASSLGRDRGPQWGGYTF. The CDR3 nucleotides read TGTGCCAGCAGCTTGGGCCGGGACAGGGGGCCTCAATGGGGTGGCTACACCTTC.